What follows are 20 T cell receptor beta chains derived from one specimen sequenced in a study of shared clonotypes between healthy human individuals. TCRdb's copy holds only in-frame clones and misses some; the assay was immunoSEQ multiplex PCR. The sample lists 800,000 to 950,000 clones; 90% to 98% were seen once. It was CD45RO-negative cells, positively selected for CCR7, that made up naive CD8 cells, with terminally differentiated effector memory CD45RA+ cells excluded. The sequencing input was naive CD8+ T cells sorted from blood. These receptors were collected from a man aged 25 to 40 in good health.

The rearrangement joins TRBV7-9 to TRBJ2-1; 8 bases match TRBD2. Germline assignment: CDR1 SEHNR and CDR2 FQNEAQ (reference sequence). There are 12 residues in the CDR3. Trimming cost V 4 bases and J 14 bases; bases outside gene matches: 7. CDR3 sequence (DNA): TGTGCCAGCAGCTCCCCCGGGACTAGGGAGTTCTTC. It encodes CASSSPGTREFF. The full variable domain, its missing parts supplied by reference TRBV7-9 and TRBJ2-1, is DTGVSQNPRHKITKRGQNVTFRCDPISEHNRLYWYRQTLGQGPEFLTYFQNEAQLEKSRLLSDRFSAERPKGSFSTLEIQRTEQGDSAMYLCASSSPGTREFFGPGTRLTVL.

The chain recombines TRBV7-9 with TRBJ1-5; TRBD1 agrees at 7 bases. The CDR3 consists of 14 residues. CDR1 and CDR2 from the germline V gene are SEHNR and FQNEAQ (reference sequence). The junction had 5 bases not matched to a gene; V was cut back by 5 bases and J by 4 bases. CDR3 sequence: CASSRQGGNQPQHF. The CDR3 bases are TGTGCCAGCAGCCGACAGGGAGGGAATCAGCCCCAGCATTTT.

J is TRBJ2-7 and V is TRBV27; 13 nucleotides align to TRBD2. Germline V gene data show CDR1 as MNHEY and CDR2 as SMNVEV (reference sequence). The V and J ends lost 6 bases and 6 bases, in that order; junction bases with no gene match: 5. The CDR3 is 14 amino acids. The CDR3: CASRHRLAGGEQYF. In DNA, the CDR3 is TGTGCCAGCAGGCATAGACTAGCGGGAGGCGAGCAGTACTTC.

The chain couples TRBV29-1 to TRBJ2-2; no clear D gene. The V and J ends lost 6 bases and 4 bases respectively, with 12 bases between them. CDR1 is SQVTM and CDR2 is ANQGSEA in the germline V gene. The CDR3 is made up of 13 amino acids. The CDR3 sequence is CSVKIPLTGELFF. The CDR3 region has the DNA TGCAGCGTCAAAATCCCGCTCACCGGGGAGCTGTTTTTT.

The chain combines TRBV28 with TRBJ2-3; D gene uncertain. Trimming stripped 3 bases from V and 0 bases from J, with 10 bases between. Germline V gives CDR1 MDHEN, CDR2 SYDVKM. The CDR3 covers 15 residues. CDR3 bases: TGTGCCAGCAGTTTCGAAGACCGTAGCACAGATACGCAGTATTTT. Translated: CASSFEDRSTDTQYF.

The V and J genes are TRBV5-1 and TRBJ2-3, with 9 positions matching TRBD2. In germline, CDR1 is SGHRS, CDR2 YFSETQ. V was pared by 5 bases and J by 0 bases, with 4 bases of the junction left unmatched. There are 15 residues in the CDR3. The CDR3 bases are TGCGCCAGCAGACAAACTAGCGGGAGCACAGATACGCAGTATTTT. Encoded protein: CASRQTSGSTDTQYF.

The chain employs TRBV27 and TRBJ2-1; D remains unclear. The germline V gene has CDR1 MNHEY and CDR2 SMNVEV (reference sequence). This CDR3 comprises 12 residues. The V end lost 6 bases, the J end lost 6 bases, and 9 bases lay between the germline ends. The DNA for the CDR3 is TGTGCCAGCAGCCGGGTCTCCAATGAGCAGTTCTTC. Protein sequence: CASSRVSNEQFF.

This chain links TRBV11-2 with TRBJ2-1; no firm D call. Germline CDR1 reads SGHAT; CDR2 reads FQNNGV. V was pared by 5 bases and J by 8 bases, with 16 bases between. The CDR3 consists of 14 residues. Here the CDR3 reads CASSPVGNLDEQFF. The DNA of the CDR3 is TGTGCCAGCAGCCCGGTGGGGAATTTGGATGAGCAGTTCTTC.

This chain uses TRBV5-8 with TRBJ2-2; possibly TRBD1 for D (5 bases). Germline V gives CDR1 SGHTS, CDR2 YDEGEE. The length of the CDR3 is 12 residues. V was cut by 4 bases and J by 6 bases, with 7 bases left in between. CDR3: CASSQGPGELFF. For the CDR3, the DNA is TGTGCCAGCAGCCAGGGCCCCGGGGAGCTGTTTTTT.

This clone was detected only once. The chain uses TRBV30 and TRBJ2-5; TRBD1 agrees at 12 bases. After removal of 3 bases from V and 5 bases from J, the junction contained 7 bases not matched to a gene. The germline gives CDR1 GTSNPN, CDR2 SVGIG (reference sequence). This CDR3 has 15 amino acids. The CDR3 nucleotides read TGTGCCTGGAGGGCGGGACAGGGGGCATGGGAGACCCAGTACTTC. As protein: CAWRAGQGAWETQYF.

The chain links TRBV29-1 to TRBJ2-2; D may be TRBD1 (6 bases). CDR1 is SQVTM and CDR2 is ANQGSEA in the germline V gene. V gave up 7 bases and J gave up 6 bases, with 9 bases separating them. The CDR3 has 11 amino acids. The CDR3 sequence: CSARGSGELFF. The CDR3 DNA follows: TGCAGCGCAAGGGGGTCCGGGGAGCTGTTTTTT.

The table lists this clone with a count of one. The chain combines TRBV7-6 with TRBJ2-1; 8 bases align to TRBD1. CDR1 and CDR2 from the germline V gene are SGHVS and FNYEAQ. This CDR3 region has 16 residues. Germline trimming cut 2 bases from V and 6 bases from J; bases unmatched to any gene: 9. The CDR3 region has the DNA TGTGCCAGCAGCTTACTAGGGGACAGGTCTACCAATGAGCAGTTCTTC. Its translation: CASSLLGDRSTNEQFF.

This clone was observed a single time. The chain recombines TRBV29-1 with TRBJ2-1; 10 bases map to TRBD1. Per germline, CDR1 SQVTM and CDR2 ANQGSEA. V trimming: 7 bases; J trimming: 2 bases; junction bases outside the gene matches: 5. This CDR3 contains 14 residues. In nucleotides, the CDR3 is TGCAGCGGTAAGGACAGGGGGACCTACAATGAGCAGTTCTTC. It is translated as CSGKDRGTYNEQFF.

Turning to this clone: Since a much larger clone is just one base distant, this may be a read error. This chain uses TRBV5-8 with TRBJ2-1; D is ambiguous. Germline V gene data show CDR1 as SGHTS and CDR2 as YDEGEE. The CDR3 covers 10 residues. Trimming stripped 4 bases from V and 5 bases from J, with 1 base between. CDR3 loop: CASSDNEQFF. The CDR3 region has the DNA TGTGCCAGCAGCGACAATGAGCAGTTCTTC.

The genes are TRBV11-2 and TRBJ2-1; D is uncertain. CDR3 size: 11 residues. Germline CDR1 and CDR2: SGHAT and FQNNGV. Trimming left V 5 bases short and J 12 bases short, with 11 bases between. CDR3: CASSLTLRQFF. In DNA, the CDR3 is TGTGCCAGCAGCCTAACACTTAGGCAGTTCTTC.

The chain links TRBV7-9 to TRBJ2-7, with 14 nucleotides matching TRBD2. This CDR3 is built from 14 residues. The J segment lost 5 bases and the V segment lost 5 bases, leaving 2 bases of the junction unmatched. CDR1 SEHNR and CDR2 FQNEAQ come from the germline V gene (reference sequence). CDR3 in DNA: TGTGCCAGCAGCCCGGGACTAGCGGGAGACGAGCAGTACTTC. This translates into CASSPGLAGDEQYF.

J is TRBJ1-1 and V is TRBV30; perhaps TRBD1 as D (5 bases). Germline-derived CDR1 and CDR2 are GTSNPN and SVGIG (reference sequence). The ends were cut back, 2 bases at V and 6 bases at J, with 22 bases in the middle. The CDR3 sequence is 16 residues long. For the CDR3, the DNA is TGTGCCTGGAGTCCCCAGAGGGACTGGGTATACCCTGAAGCTTTCTTT. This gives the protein CAWSPQRDWVYPEAFF.

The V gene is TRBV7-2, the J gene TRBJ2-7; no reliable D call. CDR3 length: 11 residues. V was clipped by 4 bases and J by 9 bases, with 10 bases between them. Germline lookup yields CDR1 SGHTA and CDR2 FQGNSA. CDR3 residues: CASSSPPGQYF. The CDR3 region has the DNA TGTGCCAGCAGCTCGCCTCCGGGGCAGTACTTC.

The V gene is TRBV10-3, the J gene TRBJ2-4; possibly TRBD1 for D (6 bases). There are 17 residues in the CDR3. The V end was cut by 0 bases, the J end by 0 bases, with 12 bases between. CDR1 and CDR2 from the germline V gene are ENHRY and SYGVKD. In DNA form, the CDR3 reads TGTGCCATCAGTGAGTCTGGGACAACCCTAGCCAAAAACATTCAGTACTTC. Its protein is CAISESGTTLAKNIQYF.

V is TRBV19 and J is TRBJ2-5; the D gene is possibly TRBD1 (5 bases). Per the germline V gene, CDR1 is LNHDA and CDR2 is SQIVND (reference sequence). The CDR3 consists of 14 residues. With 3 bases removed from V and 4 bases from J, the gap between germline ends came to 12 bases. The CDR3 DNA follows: TGTGCCAGTAGTATGCAGGGAAGAGGAGAGACCCAGTACTTC. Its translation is CASSMQGRGETQYF.